Listed here are 18 T cell receptor beta chains from one sample, sequenced in a study of graft-versus-host responses after intestinal transplantation. Clones were sequenced by immunoSEQ multiplex PCR, and TCRdb holds only the in-frame ones, with some missing. The sample has tens of thousands of clones, over 75% seen once. What these receptors recognize is not known. The source material was unstimulated CD8+ T cells sorted from spleen or lymph node cells, sampled before intestinal transplant. The receptors stem from a human donor who received an intestinal transplant.

The genes are TRBV18 and TRBJ1-1; 11 nucleotides line up with TRBD1. Germline V gene lookup returns CDR1 KGHSH and CDR2 LQKENI. This CDR3 has 16 amino acids. V lost 3 bases to trimming and J lost 1 base; unmatched junction nucleotides: 4. The CDR3 spells CASSPDRGPWNTEAFF. The CDR3 DNA follows: TGTGCCAGCTCACCGGACAGGGGGCCCTGGAACACTGAAGCTTTCTTT. The whole variable domain, filled in from reference TRBV18 and TRBJ1-1, reads NAGVMQNPRHLVRRRGQEARLRCSPMKGHSHVYWYRQLPEEGLKFMVYLQKENIIDESGMPKERFSAEFPKEGPSILRIQQVVRGDSAAYFCASSPDRGPWNTEAFFGQGTRLTVV.

The chain links TRBV4-1 to TRBJ2-7, with 10 bases identical to TRBD2. The CDR3 covers 15 residues. V trimming: 4 bases; J trimming: 4 bases; junction bases outside the gene matches: 7. CDR1 and CDR2 (germline): MGHRA, YSYEKL. The CDR3 DNA sequence: TGCGCCAGCAGCCCCGGGGCTAGCGGGAGTTACGAGCAGTACTTC. Amino acid sequence: CASSPGASGSYEQYF.

The V and J genes are TRBV28 and TRBJ1-2; tentative D call: TRBD1 (5 bases). From germline, CDR1 is MDHEN and CDR2 SYDVKM. Trimming took 2 bases from V and 4 from J, leaving 8 bases between them. CDR3 size: 13 residues. CDR3 nucleotide sequence: TGTGCCAGCAGTTTAGTGACAGCCTATGGCTACACCTTC. The encoded protein is CASSLVTAYGYTF.

The V gene is TRBV7-3, the J gene TRBJ1-1, with D perhaps TRBD1 (5 bases). V was shortened by 1 base and J by 1 base, with 7 bases between the two germline ends. The germline V gene encodes CDR1 SGHTA and CDR2 FQGTGA. The CDR3 totals 14 residues. Written as DNA, the CDR3 is TGTGCCAGCAGCTTAAACGGGGGGAACACTGAAGCTTTCTTT. It translates to CASSLNGGNTEAFF.

The rearrangement uses TRBV5-8 and TRBJ2-3, with D possibly matching TRBD1 (5 bases). Germline V CDR1 and CDR2: SGHTS, YDEGEE. The CDR3 runs to 11 residues. The ends were cut back, 7 bases at V and 6 bases at J, with 9 bases in the middle. This CDR3 is CASQGADTQYF. For the CDR3, the DNA is TGTGCCAGCCAAGGGGCTGATACGCAGTATTTT. Full variable domain (outside the CDR3, taken from reference TRBV5-8 and TRBJ2-3): EAGVTQSPTHLIKTRGQQATLRCSPISGHTSVYWYQQALGLGLQFLLWYDEGEERNRGNFPPRFSGRQFPNYSSELNVNALELEDSALYLCASQGADTQYFGPGTRLTVL.

This clone was seen more than once but under ten times. The CDR3 loop is CASSLGPTYEQYF. In DNA, the CDR3 is TGCGCCAGCAGCTTGGGTCCCACCTACGAGCAGTACTTC. The rearrangement links TRBV5-1 to TRBJ2-7, with unresolved D. The germline gives CDR1 SGHRS, CDR2 YFSETQ. Trimming removed 0 bases from V and 2 bases from J, with 6 bases in between. This CDR3 spans 13 amino acids. The full variable domain, in which reference TRBV5-1 and TRBJ2-7 provide the parts outside the CDR3, is KAGVTQTPRYLIKTRGQQVTLSCSPISGHRSVSWYQQTPGQGLQFLFEYFSETQRNKGNFPGRFSGRQFSNSRSEMNVSTLELGDSALYLCASSLGPTYEQYFGPGTRLTVT.

Only one count was recorded for this clone. The chain recombines TRBV19 with TRBJ1-2; weak D call: TRBD1 (5 bases). The CDR3 covers 13 residues. Germline V gives CDR1 LNHDA, CDR2 SQIVND (reference sequence). Trimming shortened V by 10 bases and J by 4 bases, and 16 bases separated the two germline ends. CDR3 residues: CATSEGVGYGYTF. The CDR3 nucleotides read TGTGCCACCTCGGAAGGGGTGGGCTATGGCTACACCTTC. The full variable domain, rest sourced from reference TRBV19 and TRBJ1-2, is DGGITQSPKYLFRKEGQNVTLSCEQNLNHDAMYWYRQDPGQGLRLIYYSQIVNDFQKGDIAEGYSVSREKKESFPLTVTSAQKNPTAFYLCATSEGVGYGYTFGSGTRLTVV.

The chain uses TRBV28 and TRBJ2-4; tentative D call: TRBD1 (5 bases). Deletions cut 9 bases from V and 4 bases from J, with 19 bases between. The CDR3 runs 15 residues. CDR1 MDHEN and CDR2 SYDVKM come from the germline V gene. Here the CDR3 DNA reads TGTGCCAGACCGATTCTCACAGGTTATAAAAACATTCAGTACTTC. Amino acids: CARPILTGYKNIQYF.

This clone was seen a few times. The chain recombines TRBV4-3 with TRBJ2-7; a weak D match, TRBD2 (6 bases). The CDR3 runs 14 residues. The V end lost 0 bases, the J end lost 6 bases, and 12 bases lay between the germline ends. From germline, CDR1 is LGHNA and CDR2 YSLEER. CDR3 coding DNA: TGCGCCAGCAGCCAAGATTCTGGCGGGACCGAGCAGTACTTC. Protein sequence: CASSQDSGGTEQYF.

For this clone: Other DNA sequences of this sample code for an identical CDR3. The gene calls are TRBV5-1 and TRBJ2-7; 8 nucleotides line up with TRBD1. Trimming cost V 4 bases and J 1 base; bases outside gene matches: 4. Germline values: CDR1 SGHRS, CDR2 YFSETQ. The CDR3 totals 14 residues. Written as DNA, the CDR3 is TGCGCCAGCAGCCCCTGGGACAGGTCCTACGAGCAGTACTTC. This encodes CASSPWDRSYEQYF.

The genes are TRBV5-1 and TRBJ2-7; D remains unclear. The CDR3 is 13 residues long. Germline V gene lookup returns CDR1 SGHRS and CDR2 YFSETQ. V gave up 4 bases and J gave up 6 bases, with 14 bases separating them. The CDR3 is CASSGGVFSEQYF. CDR3 sequence (DNA): TGCGCCAGCAGCGGCGGAGTCTTCTCCGAGCAGTACTTC.

The chain links TRBV5-1 to TRBJ2-1, with 10 bases identical to TRBD2. In germline, CDR1 is SGHRS, CDR2 YFSETQ. Trimming cost V 7 bases and J 2 bases; bases outside gene matches: 9. This CDR3 is 16 amino acids long. The CDR3 DNA follows: TGCGCCAGCGGACTAGCGGCCCTGAGGGCCTACAATGAGCAGTTCTTC. Amino acids: CASGLAALRAYNEQFF. Full variable domain (outside the CDR3, taken from reference TRBV5-1 and TRBJ2-1): KAGVTQTPRYLIKTRGQQVTLSCSPISGHRSVSWYQQTPGQGLQFLFEYFSETQRNKGNFPGRFSGRQFSNSRSEMNVSTLELGDSALYLCASGLAALRAYNEQFFGPGTRLTVL.

The chain carries TRBV5-1 and TRBJ2-3, with 13 bases lining up with TRBD2. This CDR3 comprises 16 residues. The V segment lost 2 bases and the J segment 5 bases; nucleotides outside the gene matches: 5. Germline CDR1 and CDR2: SGHRS and YFSETQ. CDR3 in amino acids: CASSFRTSGSIDTQYF. The CDR3 DNA follows: TGCGCCAGCAGCTTTAGGACTAGCGGGAGTATAGATACGCAGTATTTT.

The V call is TRBV10-2, the J call TRBJ1-1; tentative D call: TRBD1 (5 bases). Per germline, CDR1 WSHSY and CDR2 SAAADI. Trimming pared 2 bases from V and 1 base from J, leaving 17 bases between. The CDR3 length is 17 residues. CDR3 DNA sequence: TGCGCCAGCAGTGAGCCGGGAGGGGTGGGTAGGAACACTGAAGCTTTCTTT. As protein: CASSEPGGVGRNTEAFF.

The chain recombines TRBV29-1 with TRBJ1-1; D uncertain. Trimming took off 4 bases at V and 5 bases at J, with 23 bases between the two ends. The CDR3 is made up of 16 amino acids. Per the germline V gene, CDR1 is SQVTM and CDR2 is ANQGSEA. CDR3 sequence (DNA): TGCAGCGTTGTATTAACCGGGTCGCTTGGGAGGACTGAAGCTTTCTTT. Translating gives CSVVLTGSLGRTEAFF.

Notes on this clone: The same CDR3 can be traced to other DNA sequences in this sample. The chain is built from TRBV9 and TRBJ1-1; D ambiguous. Germline V gives CDR1 SGDLS, CDR2 YYNGEE. The CDR3 runs to 13 residues. V dropped 0 bases and J dropped 3 bases, with 6 bases sitting between them. In DNA form, the CDR3 reads TGTGCCAGCAGCGTAGGAGGTTACACTGAAGCTTTCTTT. It is translated as CASSVGGYTEAFF.

This chain links TRBV30 with TRBJ2-5; possibly TRBD1 for D (6 bases). Trimming stripped 5 bases from V and 5 bases from J, with 15 bases between. The CDR3 contains 13 residues. Per the germline V gene, CDR1 is GTSNPN and CDR2 is SVGIG (reference sequence). Here the CDR3 reads CAWWDNPRETQYF. In nucleotides, the CDR3 is TGTGCCTGGTGGGACAATCCACGCGAGACCCAGTACTTC.

V usage is TRBV4-1 and J usage is TRBJ2-7; D may be TRBD1 (6 bases). The CDR3 runs to 16 residues. Looked up from germline, CDR1 is MGHRA and CDR2 is YSYEKL. Trimming pared 3 bases from V and 0 bases from J, leaving 15 bases between. In nucleotides, the CDR3 is TGCGCCAGCAGCCAGGGTCCGGGACACAGCTCCTACGAGCAGTACTTC. Amino acids: CASSQGPGHSSYEQYF.